These 7 T cell receptor beta chains share one sample of origin, sequenced in a study of circulating CD8 cells and anti-PD-1 response in melanoma. Using approximately 15 ng of total RNA, TCR libraries were made with the QIAseq Immune Repertoire TCR panel. TCRdb fed the reads into MiXCR, producing one record per CDR3 protein. The table records 400 to 500 distinct CDR3 sequences, 9.5% to 13% of them present only once. Four subsets defined by PD-1 and/or TIGIT were sorted from live CD3+CD8+TCRalphabeta+ cells. Specimen: CD8+ T cells from PBMCs, collected at baseline or after one month of anti-PD-1 therapy (not recorded which). The receptors were gathered from a human donor with melanoma.

V and J are TRBV9 and TRBJ1-3; D call uncertain. Germline V gene sequence: CDR1 SGDLS, CDR2 YYNGEE. The CDR3 length is 16 residues. Trimming pared 7 bases from V and 0 bases from J, leaving 17 bases between. Here the CDR3 reads CASSPGLQSSGNTIYF. CDR3 DNA sequence: TGTGCCAGCTCACCCGGCCTTCAGAGCTCTGGAAACACCATATATTTT. The full variable domain, its missing parts supplied by reference TRBV9 and TRBJ1-3, is DSGVTQTPKHLITATGQRVTLRCSPRSGDLSVYWYQQSLDQGLQFLIQYYNGEERAKGNILERFSAQQFPDLHSELNLSSLELGDSALYFCASSPGLQSSGNTIYFGEGSWLTVV.

This clonotype is categorized as large. The CDR3 DNA sequence: TGTGCCAGCAGCTTTACGGGACCGTTCACCGGGGAGCTGTTTTTT. Protein: CASSFTGPFTGELFF. The V and J genes are TRBV7-3 and TRBJ2-2; D assignment may be TRBD1 or TRBD2 (5 bases each). The germline gives CDR1 SGHTA, CDR2 FQGTGA. The CDR3 contains 15 residues. The V and J ends lost 3 bases and 4 bases respectively, with 12 bases between them. Drawing the rest from reference TRBV7-3 and TRBJ2-2, the complete variable domain is GAGVSQTPSNKVTEKGKYVELRCDPISGHTALYWYRQSLGQGPEFLIYFQGTGAADDSGLPNDRFFAVRPEGSVSTLKIQRTERGDSAVYLCASSFTGPFTGELFFGEGSRLTVL.

By sample share, this clonotype is medium-sized. V is TRBV6-4 and J is TRBJ1-2; a weak D match, TRBD1 (6 bases). CDR1 is MRHNA, CDR2 SNTAGT, per germline. The CDR3 consists of 12 residues. Trimming shortened V by 5 bases and J by 2 bases, and 6 bases separated the two germline ends. In DNA form, the CDR3 reads TGTGCCAGCAGTCAGGGGAACTATGGCTACACCTTC. This gives the protein CASSQGNYGYTF.

V is TRBV4-1 and J is TRBJ2-3; D gene uncertain. CDR1 is MGHRA, CDR2 YSYEKL, per germline. The V end was cut by 0 bases, the J end by 2 bases, with 9 bases between. CDR3 length equals 15 residues. CDR3 region: CASSQEGPTTDTQYF. CDR3 nucleotide sequence: TGCGCCAGCAGCCAAGAAGGCCCAACCACAGATACGCAGTATTTT.

By sample fraction, this clonotype is large. The chain uses TRBV4-1 and TRBJ2-7, with 7 bases aligning to TRBD2. V shed 3 bases, J shed 1 base, and the junction held 6 bases outside the gene matches. This CDR3 has 15 amino acids. Germline CDR1 and CDR2: MGHRA and YSYEKL. The CDR3 here is CASSHLTGGSYEQYF. In DNA form, the CDR3 reads TGCGCCAGCAGCCATTTGACGGGAGGATCCTACGAGCAGTACTTC.

Within the sample, this clonotype is large. The chain uses TRBV27 and TRBJ1-2; no clear D gene. V was trimmed by 2 bases and J by 0 bases, leaving 4 bases between them. The CDR3 is 13 residues long. CDR1 is MNHEY and CDR2 is SMNVEV in the germline V gene (reference sequence). CDR3 DNA sequence: TGTGCCAGCAGTTTACAGGCTAACTATGGCTACACCTTC. Amino acids: CASSLQANYGYTF.

The chain carries TRBV28 and TRBJ2-7; 10 bases match TRBD2. V shed 2 bases, J shed 2 bases, and the junction held 0 bases outside the gene matches. This CDR3 region has 14 residues. In germline, CDR1 is MDHEN, CDR2 SYDVKM. The CDR3 region is CASSLLAGAYEQYF. The CDR3 DNA reads as TGTGCCAGCAGTTTACTAGCGGGAGCCTACGAGCAGTACTTC.